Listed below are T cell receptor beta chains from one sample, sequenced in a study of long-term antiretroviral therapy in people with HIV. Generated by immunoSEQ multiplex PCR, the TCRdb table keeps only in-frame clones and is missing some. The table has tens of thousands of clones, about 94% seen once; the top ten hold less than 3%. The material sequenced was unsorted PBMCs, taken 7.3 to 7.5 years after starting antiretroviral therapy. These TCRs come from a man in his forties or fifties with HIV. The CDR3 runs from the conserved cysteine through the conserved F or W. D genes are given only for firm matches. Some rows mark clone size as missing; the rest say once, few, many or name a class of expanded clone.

DNA: TGTGCCAGCAGCTTGGGGACAGGGGCGGGCGAGCAGTACTTC
CDR3: CASSLGTGAGEQYF
length: 14
V: TRBV5-8
D: TRBD1
size: -
J: TRBJ2-7

DNA: TGCGCCAGCAGCCAGGGACAGGGCTTATACTACGAGCAGTACTTC
CDR3: CASSQGQGLYYEQYF
length: 15
V: TRBV4-3
D: TRBD1
size: -
J: TRBJ2-7

DNA: TGTGCCAGCAGCGCGGACCCCTGGGGCAATCAGCCCCAGCATTTT
CDR3: CASSADPWGNQPQHF
length: 15
V: TRBV11-2
D: -
size: -
J: TRBJ1-5

DNA: TGTGCCTGGGCTGTGGAGTTCGATCAGCCCCAGCATTTT
CDR3: CAWAVEFDQPQHF
length: 13
V: TRBV30
D: -
size: few
J: TRBJ1-5

DNA: TGTGCCAGCTCACCGGCAGTCAATCAGCCCCAGCATTTT
CDR3: CASSPAVNQPQHF
length: 13
V: TRBV18
D: -
size: -
J: TRBJ1-5

DNA: TGTGCCAGCAGCCTGGGCCCGGCGGCCTATGGCTACACCTTC
CDR3: CASSLGPAAYGYTF
length: 14
V: TRBV5-6
D: -
size: -
J: TRBJ1-2

DNA: TGTGCCAGTAGTCGGTACACTGCGAACACCGGGGAGCTGTTTTTT
CDR3: CASSRYTANTGELFF
length: 15
V: TRBV19
D: -
size: once
J: TRBJ2-2

DNA: TGCGCCAGCAGCACCGGACTAGCGGGGATTTACACAGATACGCAGTATTTT
CDR3: CASSTGLAGIYTDTQYF
length: 17
V: TRBV5-1
D: TRBD2
size: -
J: TRBJ2-3

DNA: TGCGCCAGCGCCGGGACACTGGACTCCGAGCAGTACTTC
CDR3: CASAGTLDSEQYF
length: 13
V: TRBV10-2
D: -
size: -
J: TRBJ2-7

DNA: TGCGCCAGCAGCCTCCCCTCGTTCTCTGGGGCCAACGTCCTGACTTTC
CDR3: CASSLPSFSGANVLTF
length: 16
V: TRBV5-1
D: -
size: -
J: TRBJ2-6

DNA: TGTGCCAGCACATTAGCGGGGGGCCTTGGAGATACGCAGTATTTT
CDR3: CASTLAGGLGDTQYF
length: 15
V: TRBV27
D: TRBD2
size: -
J: TRBJ2-3

DNA: TGTGCCAGCAGTTTACCCCAGGTGCCGAACACTGAAGCTTTCTTT
CDR3: CASSLPQVPNTEAFF
length: 15
V: TRBV2
D: -
size: -
J: TRBJ1-1

DNA: TGTGCCAGCAGTTACGGCGGGGGGAACACCGGGGAGCTGTTTTTT
CDR3: CASSYGGGNTGELFF
length: 15
V: TRBV6-5
D: TRBD2
size: -
J: TRBJ2-2

DNA: TGTGCCAATAGTATCACATGGACAACTAATGAAAAACTGTTTTTT
CDR3: CANSITWTTNEKLFF
length: 15
V: TRBV19
D: -
size: -
J: TRBJ1-4

DNA: TGTGCCAGCAGTTACTCGGGGAGGAATTCACCCCTCCACTTT
CDR3: CASSYSGRNSPLHF
length: 14
V: TRBV10-3
D: -
size: -
J: TRBJ1-6

DNA: TGTGCCAGCAGTTCCGTAAATAATTCACCCCTCCACTTT
CDR3: CASSSVNNSPLHF
length: 13
V: TRBV6-5
D: -
size: -
J: TRBJ1-6

DNA: TGTGCCTGGAGTGTACAGGGGGGCCAGCCCCAGCATTTT
CDR3: CAWSVQGGQPQHF
length: 13
V: TRBV30
D: TRBD1
size: -
J: TRBJ1-5

DNA: TGTGCCAGCAGTCCCCAGGGGGGACTGAACACTGAAGCTTTCTTT
CDR3: CASSPQGGLNTEAFF
length: 15
V: TRBV6-6
D: TRBD1
size: -
J: TRBJ1-1